Listed here are 21 T cell receptor beta chains from one sample, sequenced in a study of Ad26.COV2.S vaccination and SARS-CoV-2 variants. Treatment given: approximately 18 received Ad26.COV2.S at low or high dose, single or two shots; a few received placebo; per-sample allocation not given. Sampling took place 63 days after the first vaccine or placebo injection. TCRdb's table, derived via immunoSEQ multiplex PCR, lists solely in-frame clones and lacks some. Of about 680,000 clones in the sample, more than 70% were seen once. The specimen comprised peripheral blood, sampled in a trial of Ad26.COV2.S vaccine versus placebo. These receptors came from a person between 18 and 59 years old who received the Ad26.COV2.S COVID-19 vaccine or a placebo.

With respect to this clone: This CDR3 is also generated by other DNA sequences in the sample. The rearrangement uses TRBV5-1 and TRBJ2-5; D may be TRBD1 (6 bases). From germline, CDR1 is SGHRS and CDR2 YFSETQ. V lost 5 bases, J lost 5 bases, and 13 bases lay in between. The CDR3 sequence is 13 residues long. CDR3 region: CASSPRGQETQYF. CDR3 DNA: TGCGCCAGCAGTCCCAGGGGCCAGGAGACCCAGTACTTC.

This clone was counted a single time. J is TRBJ1-2 and V is TRBV7-2; 7 bases map to TRBD1. The ends lost 3 bases at V and 3 bases at J; junction bases unmatched: 13. The CDR3 extends over 17 amino acids. Germline V gene sequence: CDR1 SGHTA, CDR2 FQGNSA. The CDR3 bases are TGTGCCAGCAGCTTTGTAGGAGGGGAGGGGGCACACTATGGCTACACCTTC. It yields the protein CASSFVGGEGAHYGYTF.

This chain links TRBV4-3 with TRBJ1-1; 9 positions agree with TRBD1. The germline gives CDR1 LGHNA, CDR2 YSLEER. This CDR3 has 14 amino acids. The V segment lost 6 bases and the J segment 6 bases; nucleotides outside the gene matches: 8. CDR3 loop: CASSRDRAFPEAFF. The CDR3 region has the DNA TGCGCCAGCAGTCGGGACAGGGCTTTTCCTGAAGCTTTCTTT.

This clone appeared a single time. This sequence joins TRBV20-1 and TRBJ2-1; TRBD2 matches at 7 bases. From germline, CDR1 is DFQATT and CDR2 SNEGSKA (reference sequence). V lost 3 bases to trimming and J lost 5 bases; unmatched junction nucleotides: 13. The CDR3 runs to 16 residues. DNA for the CDR3: TGCAGTGCTAGTGAGATGGGGGTGACTAGCCACAATGAGCAGTTCTTC. This codes for CSASEMGVTSHNEQFF.

The rearrangement joins TRBV4-3 to TRBJ2-2; unclear D gene. V lost 0 bases and J lost 5, with 13 bases in between. The CDR3 totals 16 residues. The germline V gene has CDR1 LGHNA and CDR2 YSLEER. CDR3 residues: CASSQDPSGGTGELFF. CDR3 in DNA: TGCGCCAGCAGCCAAGATCCCTCAGGTGGGACCGGGGAGCTGTTTTTT.

This chain links TRBV10-2 with TRBJ2-1; the D is unclear. With 5 bases removed from V and 7 bases from J, the gap between germline ends came to 18 bases. Germline V gives CDR1 WSHSY, CDR2 SAAADI. The CDR3 totals 15 residues. The CDR3 spells CASSLLTREENEQFF. As DNA, the CDR3 is TGCGCCAGCAGTCTACTAACCCGAGAGGAGAATGAGCAGTTCTTC.

CDR3 DNA sequence: TGTGCCAGCAGTTATGTAGCGGGAGAGAACAATGAGCAGTTCTTC. Translation gives CASSYVAGENNEQFF. V usage is TRBV6-5 and J usage is TRBJ2-1; 9 positions match TRBD2. This CDR3 spans 15 amino acids. Trimming at V came to 3 bases and at J to 5 bases, leaving 5 bases not matched to a gene. Germline V gives CDR1 MNHEY, CDR2 SVGAGI.

A remark on this clone: The junction and the germline gene differ at one end; a read error may be behind it. This rearrangement joins TRBV7-9 to TRBJ2-5, with 11 nucleotides matching TRBD2. CDR1 is SEHNR, CDR2 FQNEAQ, per germline (reference sequence). The CDR3 has 17 residues. The CDR3 spells CAGSRIAGGLGQETQYF. The CDR3 DNA follows: TGTGCCGGCAGCCGAATAGCGGGGGGGCTGGGTCAAGAGACCCAGTACTTC.

V is TRBV6-5 and J is TRBJ1-2; 9 bases agree with TRBD1. After removal of 4 bases from V and 5 bases from J, the junction contained 5 bases not matched to a gene. Germline V gene sequence: CDR1 MNHEY, CDR2 SVGAGI. This CDR3 has 14 residues. CDR3 region: CASSWLTGGYGYTF. The DNA of the CDR3 is TGTGCCAGCAGTTGGTTGACAGGGGGTTATGGCTACACCTTC.

This chain uses TRBV19 with TRBJ1-4; the D gene is possibly TRBD1 (6 bases). The germline V gene has CDR1 LNHDA and CDR2 SQIVND (reference sequence). CDR3 length: 15 residues. Trimming shortened V by 7 bases and J by 8 bases, and 20 bases separated the two germline ends. The CDR3 here is CASKRTDQLREKLFF. The CDR3 region has the DNA TGTGCCAGTAAAAGGACAGACCAATTAAGGGAAAAACTGTTTTTT.

This chain links TRBV24-1 with TRBJ2-7; D unresolved. Deletions cut 6 bases from V and 0 bases from J, with 8 bases between. The length of the CDR3 is 13 residues. The germline CDR1 and CDR2 sequences are KGHDR and SFDVKD. The CDR3 DNA reads as TGTGCCACCAGTAAACGAGACTCCTACGAGCAGTACTTC. Translating it yields CATSKRDSYEQYF.

This rearrangement joins TRBV6-5 to TRBJ2-7, with 8 bases fitting TRBD1. Trimming removed 4 bases from V and 3 bases from J; junction bases left unmatched: 8. The CDR3 has 15 amino acids. The germline CDR1 and CDR2 sequences are MNHEY and SVGAGI. The CDR3 reads CASSSSGTGFYEQYF. Written as DNA, the CDR3 is TGTGCCAGCAGTTCCTCCGGGACAGGATTCTACGAGCAGTACTTC.

The V call is TRBV3-1 (or the pseudogene TRBV3-2), the J call TRBJ2-7, with 10 positions matching TRBD2. CDR3 length equals 17 residues. Germline values: CDR1 LGHDT, CDR2 YNNKEL (reference sequence). V lost 2 bases to trimming and J lost 3 bases; unmatched junction nucleotides: 10. This chain's CDR3 is CASSQSSDSGGLYEQYF. In DNA form, the CDR3 reads TGTGCCAGCAGCCAATCTTCGGATAGCGGGGGGCTCTACGAGCAGTACTTC.

V usage is TRBV7-9 and J usage is TRBJ2-7; 7 nucleotides agree with TRBD1. Germline V CDR1 and CDR2: SEHNR, FQNEAQ (reference sequence). The CDR3 runs to 15 residues. After removal of 4 bases from V and 1 base from J, the junction contained 7 bases not matched to a gene. CDR3 coding DNA: TGTGCCAGCAGCTCATCCGGGACAGCTTCCTACGAGCAGTACTTC. Amino acids: CASSSSGTASYEQYF.

The gene calls are TRBV7-2 and TRBJ1-4, with TRBD1 matching 7 bases. This CDR3 has 14 residues. V lost 4 bases and J lost 11; bases outside the gene matches: 10. Germline V lookup: CDR1 SGHTA, CDR2 FQGNSA. As DNA, the CDR3 is TGTGCCAGCAGCTCGCGCGGACAGGATAAGAAACTGTTTTTT. It specifies CASSSRGQDKKLFF. Full variable domain (missing parts from reference TRBV7-2 and TRBJ1-4): GAGVSQSPSNKVTEKGKDVELRCDPISGHTALYWYRQSLGQGLEFLIYFQGNSAPDKSGLPSDRFSAERTGGSVSTLTIQRTQQEDSAVYLCASSSRGQDKKLFFGSGTQLSVL.

The chain links TRBV18 to TRBJ1-3; no clear D gene. CDR1 KGHSH and CDR2 LQKENI come from the germline V gene. V shed 1 base and J shed 4 bases, with 11 bases lying between them. There are 15 residues in the CDR3. The CDR3 coding sequence is TGTGCCAGCTCACCACTTACCAGTCAGGGAAACACCATATATTTT. It translates to CASSPLTSQGNTIYF.

This chain connects TRBV6-5 to TRBJ2-5, with no clear D. CDR3 length: 15 amino acids. V lost 2 bases to trimming and J lost 4 bases, with 14 bases between them. CDR1 and CDR2 from the germline V gene are MNHEY and SVGAGI. CDR3 residues: CASSYAFDFRETQYF. The CDR3 DNA follows: TGTGCCAGCAGTTACGCGTTTGACTTTCGAGAGACCCAGTACTTC.

This CDR3 reads CASSEDRVETNEKLFF. The CDR3 DNA reads as TGTGCCAGCAGTGAAGACAGGGTTGAAACTAATGAAAAACTGTTTTTT. The chain is built from TRBV2 and TRBJ1-4, with D maybe TRBD1 (6 bases). Germline loops: CDR1 SNHLY, CDR2 FYNNEI. The CDR3 contains 16 residues. V gave up 1 base and J gave up 1 base, with 10 bases separating them.

V and J are TRBV21-1 and TRBJ1-4; the table's D call of TRBD1 was not tested on the DNA. TRBV21-1 is designated a pseudogene. The CDR3 is made up of 15 amino acids. The CDR3 nucleotides are TGTGCCAGCAGCAAAAAAAGCAGGGGTTGTGAAAAACTGTTTTTT. Its translation is CASSKKSRGCEKLFF.

This chain links TRBV5-1 with TRBJ1-5, with D tentatively TRBD1 (6 bases). Germline CDR1 SGHRS, CDR2 YFSETQ. The CDR3 spans 14 residues. V dropped 0 bases and J dropped 5 bases, with 9 bases sitting between them. CDR3 sequence (DNA): TGCGCCAGCAGCTTGGGACAGGAGGATCAGCCCCAGCATTTT. Translated, it gives CASSLGQEDQPQHF.

V gene TRBV9 combines with J gene TRBJ1-3; 7 bases match TRBD1. Trimming at V came to 4 bases and at J to 4 bases, leaving 11 bases not matched to a gene. CDR3 length: 16 residues. Germline CDR1 reads SGDLS; CDR2 reads YYNGEE. As DNA, the CDR3 is TGTGCCAGCAGCTCCGACAGGGCTTGGCCAGGAAACACCATATATTTT. Translated, it gives CASSSDRAWPGNTIYF. Full variable domain (outside the CDR3, taken from reference TRBV9 and TRBJ1-3): DSGVTQTPKHLITATGQRVTLRCSPRSGDLSVYWYQQSLDQGLQFLIQYYNGEERAKGNILERFSAQQFPDLHSELNLSSLELGDSALYFCASSSDRAWPGNTIYFGEGSWLTVV.